This T cell receptor (beta chain) was observed in a study of blood T cell repertoires in COVID-19. Study at large: Donors in the United States, Italy and Spain gave samples during acute or convalescent COVID-19. Sources were T cells, B-cell-depleted T cells, or PBMCs; the material itself was cDNA or gDNA.

CDR3 length equals 13 residues. Trimming removed 9 bases at V and 4 bases at J, with 14 bases between. Germline values: CDR1 LNHDA, CDR2 SQIVND (reference sequence). In the original workflow: Cell counts per sample came from amplifying reference gene primers. Sequenced by immunoSEQ multiplex PCR; TCRdb stores in-frame clones only, minus some. The V and J calls and clone size were taken over from that table, and D and trimming were inferred from the DNA. The profile shows over 100,000 clones, 80% to 85% of them singletons. V usage is TRBV19 and J usage is TRBJ2-3, with D uncertain. Sequenced sample: peripheral blood. The clonotype was recovered from a woman aged 55-69 years with active or convalescent COVID-19. This CDR3 reads CASQVRSADTQYF. The CDR3 coding sequence is TGTGCCAGCCAAGTAAGAAGCGCAGATACGCAGTATTTT.